The 12 T cell receptor beta chains presented below share a single source sample, sequenced in a study of persistence of HIV-infected CD4 T cells. Anti-CD3/anti-CD28 beads served as a nonspecific positive control stimulus. Responding CD4+ T cells were sorted by upregulation of both CD40 ligand and CD69. Their recognized antigens are unknown. The libraries were made with immunoSEQ version 4 in survey mode. Produced via immunoSEQ multiplex PCR; TCRdb's table is partial and in-frame only. This table holds 45,000 or so clones, 85% to 90% found once. The sample was CD4+ T cells sorted from PBMCs after approximately 19-hour stimulation, taken from a patient who received antiretroviral therapy. These receptor sequences come from an adult woman with HIV who was CMV-seropositive.

The chain couples TRBV7-2 to TRBJ2-1; D tentatively fits TRBD1 or TRBD2 (5 bases each). Germline-derived CDR1 and CDR2 are SGHTA and FQGNSA. The CDR3 is 16 amino acids. Deletions cut 5 bases from V and 1 base from J, with 15 bases between. In nucleotides, the CDR3 is TGTGCCAGCAGCGCCTCCGGGACCGTGTCCTACAATGAGCAGTTCTTC. Translation: CASSASGTVSYNEQFF. Looking up the rest from reference TRBV7-2 and TRBJ2-1 gives the full variable domain: GAGVSQSPSNKVTEKGKDVELRCDPISGHTALYWYRQSLGQGLEFLIYFQGNSAPDKSGLPSDRFSAERTGGSVSTLTIQRTQQEDSAVYLCASSASGTVSYNEQFFGPGTRLTVL.

This chain joins TRBV5-5 and TRBJ2-7; D may be TRBD1 (6 bases). The CDR3 is 15 amino acids. CDR1 is SGHKS, CDR2 YYEKEE, per germline (reference sequence). Trimming took off 0 bases at V and 4 bases at J, with 14 bases between the two ends. The CDR3 DNA is TGTGCCAGCAGCTTGGGTCCGGACAGACGATACGAGCAGTACTTC. It encodes CASSLGPDRRYEQYF.

This clone came up a few times. V gene TRBV2 combines with J gene TRBJ2-2; 9 bases are shared with TRBD1. This CDR3 comprises 14 residues. Germline assignment: CDR1 SNHLY and CDR2 FYNNEI. The trim removed 7 bases at V and 6 bases at J, leaving 6 bases unmatched. The CDR3 protein is CASNWDREAGELFF. The DNA of the CDR3 is TGTGCCAGCAACTGGGACAGGGAGGCCGGGGAGCTGTTTTTT.

The chain has TRBV10-1 and TRBJ1-2, with no clear D. Germline V gene data show CDR1 as WNHNN and CDR2 as SYGVQD (reference sequence). The CDR3 runs 13 residues. The V end was cut by 5 bases, the J end by 3 bases, with 10 bases between. CDR3 protein: CASSPWTDYGYTF. In DNA, the CDR3 is TGCGCCAGCAGTCCCTGGACGGACTATGGCTACACCTTC.

A single count supports this clone. V is TRBV7-8 and J is TRBJ2-5; 7 positions match TRBD2. J lost 3 bases, V lost 5 bases, and 3 bases had no gene match. CDR1 is SGHVS, CDR2 FQNEAQ, per germline. This CDR3 has 13 residues. CDR3 in amino acids: CASSPGTKETQYF. The CDR3 nucleotides are TGTGCCAGCAGCCCTGGGACTAAAGAGACCCAGTACTTC.

This clone was recorded a few times. The chain joins TRBV6-6 to TRBJ1-6, with 7 bases lining up with TRBD1. Germline trimming cut 5 bases from V and 6 bases from J; bases unmatched to any gene: 7. There are 15 residues in the CDR3. Looked up from germline, CDR1 is MNHNY and CDR2 is SVGAGI (reference sequence). CDR3 sequence reads: CASSLRDRANSPLHF. The CDR3 DNA reads TGTGCCAGCAGTCTCCGGGACAGAGCTAATTCACCCCTCCACTTT.

V gene TRBV3-1 (or the pseudogene TRBV3-2) combines with J gene TRBJ1-2; weak D call: TRBD1 (5 bases). V was pared by 7 bases and J by 12 bases, with 24 bases between. This CDR3 comprises 14 residues. CDR1 is LGHDT and CDR2 is YNNKEL in the germline V gene (reference sequence). DNA for the CDR3: TGTGCCAGCAACCACATGATTGAAATCCGGGGCAACACCTTC. This translates into CASNHMIEIRGNTF.

This chain uses TRBV28 with TRBJ1-1; no firm D call. The CDR3 loop spans 13 amino acids. V was clipped by 7 bases and J by 2 bases, with 11 bases between them. Germline CDR1 reads MDHEN; CDR2 reads SYDVKM. The chain's CDR3 is CASNIGFNTEAFF. CDR3 coding DNA: TGTGCCAGCAATATCGGCTTCAACACTGAAGCTTTCTTT.

V and J are TRBV6-1 and TRBJ1-4, with D possibly TRBD1 on 5 matching bases. With 3 bases removed from V and 2 bases from J, the gap between germline ends came to 19 bases. The CDR3 consists of 18 residues. Germline loops: CDR1 MNHNS, CDR2 SASEGT. CDR3 sequence: CASSERGRPAGTNEKLFF. CDR3 in DNA: TGTGCCAGCAGTGAGAGGGGACGGCCCGCGGGGACTAATGAAAAACTGTTTTTT.

The chain carries TRBV25-1 and TRBJ2-1; unclear D gene. With 3 bases removed from V and 5 bases from J, the gap between germline ends came to 14 bases. This CDR3 has 15 residues. Per germline, CDR1 MGHDK and CDR2 SYGVNS. CDR3 amino acids: CASSDSNMDHNEQFF. The CDR3 region has the DNA TGTGCCAGCAGTGACTCAAACATGGACCACAATGAGCAGTTCTTC.

This clone turned up a few times. The rearrangement uses TRBV10-3 and TRBJ1-5; tentative D call: TRBD1 (5 bases). This CDR3 comprises 16 residues. The germline V gene has CDR1 ENHRY and CDR2 SYGVKD. Deletions cut 0 bases from V and 1 base from J, with 10 bases between. CDR3 bases: TGTGCCATCAGTGAGTCGACGGGGCCGAGCAATCAGCCCCAGCATTTT. This gives the protein CAISESTGPSNQPQHF.

The chain recombines TRBV5-1 with TRBJ2-1; no reliable D call. The CDR3 contains 14 residues. The germline V and J ends were trimmed by 1 base and 5 bases, with 10 bases remaining between them. Germline CDR1 reads SGHRS; CDR2 reads YFSETQ. CDR3 sequence reads: CASSLSSSHNEQFF. CDR3 nucleotide sequence: TGCGCCAGCAGCTTGAGCAGCTCTCACAATGAGCAGTTCTTC.